This T cell receptor beta chain emerged from a study of T cell responses to AZD1222 COVID-19 vaccine (dated by TCRdb to the early 2020s). Broadly, across the study: AZD1222 recipients with second doses at about 4 weeks or about 12 weeks were pooled, because spike-specific TCR depth and breadth did not differ between schedules. A total of about 230 trial participants underwent TCR sequencing, of whom around 200 received two doses of AZD1222 and about 26 received two doses of the MenACWY control vaccine. Trial participants were enrolled by age into subgroups of 18-55, 56-69 and 70-plus years, and around 150, 28 and 57 TCR-sequenced participants, respectively, were included in these subgroups. The paper as a whole reports these results and caveats: Most participants were white British and females outnumbered males, and the authors suggested that clonal diversity may have been underestimated. After two AZD1222 doses, spike-specific TCR breadth and depth were significantly higher than at day 0 and than in MenACWY recipients. Only five to seven AZD1222 recipients were SARS-CoV-2 seropositive at baseline, limiting conclusions about previously exposed vaccinees. The 56-69-year group was small, and its depth increase did not reach significance, likely because of low power. No day 14 peak-response samples were available, so repertoires were characterized only after the peak T cell response. Reportedly, almost half of the unique spike-specific TCRs recognized epitopes lying outside the regions that are mutated in the B.1.351 and B.1.1.7 variants. The whole spike protein was spanned by vaccine-associated CD4 TCRs, and dominant responses were seen in regions 160-218 and 743-854.

The sample's time point, from its label and the paper: baseline before first vaccination. The vaccinee samples were drawn from two UK trials, COV001 and COV002, one of which was a single-blind randomized controlled phase 2/3 trial testing AZD1222 (ChAdOx1 nCoV-19) in healthy adults. For TCRbeta chain sequencing, PBMC samples from trial participants were taken at day 0 and at day 28 after the second dose. The germline V and J ends show losses of 5 bases and 8 bases respectively, and no gene match explains 5 bases of the junction. The CDR3 contains 13 residues, cysteine and phenylalanine counted. Just CDR3 DNA is preserved here, 39 bases in frame from base 1. CDR1 and CDR2 are read off the germline V gene as MDHEN and SYDVKM. A word on this clone: Its antigen is still unknown. No base quality values were provided; no much bigger clone lies one nucleotide off.

The CDR3 regions of human TCRbeta chains were subjected to immunosequencing. Processing in the source paper ran as follows. TCRs in the repertoires were matched against a reference library of SARS-CoV-2-specific TCRs that had been generated with the MIRA antigen-specificity platform. Breadth meant the fraction of unique TCRs that were SARS-CoV-2-associated, whereas depth meant the fraction of total T cells that were SARS-CoV-2-associated. Using the MIRA data, every spike-specific TCR was mapped to the spike region that the TCR reacted to and assigned to either a CD4 or a CD8 class. Log10-transformed breadth and depth values were compared by one-way ANOVA with Sidak's multiple comparisons tests. Entries here come from immuneACCESS through TCRdb and include only in-frame sequences with V and J called. Some clones fail to appear in such tables; in the studies checked, an unresolved V gene covers under half of the shortfall, and the cause of the remainder is unknown. That table gives V, J and clone size, and the DNA gave D and trimming. Here the sample has 110,000 to 150,000 clones; about 92% occur a single time. The leading ten clones occupy about 3% of the sample.

This sequence uses TRBV28 and TRBJ1-2; the junction holds 10 bases that match TRBD1. The sample consisted of peripheral blood, taken on day 0 of AZD1222 vaccination. This sequence originates from an adult in good health. This receptor has the CDR3 CASSRQGAGGYTF. The DNA sequence reads TGTGCCAGCAGTCGACAGGGGGCAGGGGGCTACACCTTC.